This T cell receptor (beta chain) was sequenced during a study of cytomegalovirus exposure and HLA in healthy donors. General study points: The listing of 150 or so TCR beta chains classed them as cytomegalovirus-associated.

With respect to this clone: As yet, its antigen is unknown.

Researchers ran the PCR with 60 Vbeta and 13 Jbeta primers. Generated by immunoSEQ multiplex PCR, the TCRdb table keeps only in-frame clones and is missing some. Counted here are around 150,000 clones, almost 80% occurring once; the ten biggest clones make up about 1.3%. From germline, CDR1 is SGHKS and CDR2 YYEKEE (reference sequence). The CDR3 is 15 amino acids. Trimming took off 1 base at V and 2 bases at J, with 10 bases between the two ends. These donors, healthy bone marrow donors, were studied. The V and J genes are TRBV5-5 and TRBJ1-5; TRBD1 might be the D (5 bases). The specimen sequenced was PBMCs. The TCR sequence derives from a woman between 45 and 60 years old in good health and CMV-seronegative. CDR3 in amino acids: CASSLQGFGNQPQHF. The CDR3 bases are TGTGCCAGCAGCTTGCAGGGTTTTGGCAATCAGCCCCAGCATTTT.